These 16 T cell receptor beta chains originate from one sample sequenced in a study of identical twins. TCRdb redid the calling of the 5' RACE reads with MiXCR, one entry per CDR3 protein. The sample holds approximately 630,000 distinct CDR3 sequences, about 7.6% seen once. The sample was also reused in another study, on yellow fever vaccine responses in identical twins.

Sequences were obtained from PBMCs. Every receptor here comes from a woman aged 18 to 35 in good health.

This clonotype was observed a handful of times. The V call is TRBV2, the J call TRBJ1-2; TRBD1 is a possible D gene (5 bases). Germline lookup yields CDR1 SNHLY and CDR2 FYNNEI. This CDR3 has 14 amino acids. V lost 8 bases to trimming and J lost 4 bases, with 17 bases between them. The CDR3 spells CASRGGAVIYGYTF. The CDR3, as DNA: TGTGCCAGCCGGGGAGGGGCCGTGATCTATGGCTACACCTTC.

This clonotype was counted between two and nine times. The chain carries TRBV12-3 or TRBV12-4 and TRBJ2-1; TRBD1 is a possible D gene (5 bases). The CDR3 is 15 residues long. Trimming took off 1 base at V and 4 bases at J, with 11 bases between the two ends. In nucleotides, the CDR3 is TGTGCCAGCAGTTTAGAAAAGGGGTGGTACAATGAGCAGTTCTTC. It specifies CASSLEKGWYNEQFF.

This clonotype was seen more than once but under ten times. The CDR3 DNA reads as TGTGCCAGCAGCTCTGCGGGGATTGGAGAGACCCAGTACTTC. This sequence encodes CASSSAGIGETQYF. The chain recombines TRBV7-7 with TRBJ2-5, with a weak D call TRBD2 (6 bases). The CDR3 loop spans 14 amino acids. Deletions cut 4 bases from V and 4 bases from J, with 13 bases between. In germline, CDR1 is SSHAT, CDR2 FNYEAQ (reference sequence).

Many counts were recorded for this clonotype. The chain couples TRBV6-5 to TRBJ2-7; D unclear. The CDR3 covers 14 residues. In germline, CDR1 is MNHEY, CDR2 SVGAGI. V was trimmed by 0 bases and J by 3 bases, leaving 9 bases between them. This CDR3 reads CASSYSYRNYEQYF. In DNA form, the CDR3 reads TGTGCCAGCAGTTACTCTTACCGAAACTACGAGCAGTACTTC.

The sample holds a few counts of this clonotype. J is TRBJ1-5 and V is TRBV12-3 or TRBV12-4; TRBD1 is a possible D gene (5 bases). The CDR3 has 16 amino acids. V shed 4 bases and J shed 3 bases, with 16 bases lying between them. CDR3 coding DNA: TGTGCCAGCAGTTCGGGGCTGGGGGTTAACAATCAGCCCCAGCATTTT. It encodes CASSSGLGVNNQPQHF.

This clonotype was recorded a few times. V gene TRBV7-6 combines with J gene TRBJ2-1; tentatively, D is TRBD2 (5 bases). Trimming shortened V by 5 bases and J by 2 bases, and 16 bases separated the two germline ends. The germline gives CDR1 SGHVS, CDR2 FNYEAQ. The CDR3 covers 16 residues. CDR3 amino acids: CASSALRGSAYNEQFF. The CDR3, as DNA: TGTGCCAGCAGCGCCCTTCGAGGGAGCGCCTACAATGAGCAGTTCTTC.

This clonotype appeared a few times. The chain carries TRBV7-3 and TRBJ2-2, with 7 bases fitting TRBD2. V lost 6 bases and J lost 3; bases outside the gene matches: 7. Looked up from germline, CDR1 is SGHTA and CDR2 is FQGTGA. The CDR3 loop spans 15 amino acids. CDR3 in DNA: TGTGCCAGCAGGGAAACTAGCGTCGACACCGGGGAGCTGTTTTTT. Amino acids: CASRETSVDTGELFF.

This clonotype occurred many times. The V call is TRBV12-3 or TRBV12-4, the J call TRBJ2-7; D possibly corresponds to TRBD1 (6 bases). This CDR3 region has 14 residues. Between the trimmed V and J ends, which lost 6 bases and 6 bases, there was a span of 18 bases. The CDR3 nucleotides read TGTGCCAGCAGACAGGGTCAGGGGCCCGGCGAGCAGTACTTC. The encoded protein is CASRQGQGPGEQYF.

A few counts support this clonotype. This chain uses TRBV5-1 with TRBJ2-5, with TRBD1 matching over 8 bases. This CDR3 has 15 amino acids. J gave up 4 bases and V 4 bases, and 9 bases lay outside the gene matches. CDR1 and CDR2 (germline): SGHRS, YFSETQ. The CDR3: CASSLVTGVAETQYF. The CDR3 DNA reads as TGCGCCAGCAGCCTGGTGACAGGGGTGGCAGAGACCCAGTACTTC.

The chain uses TRBV4-2 and TRBJ2-1; TRBD2 agrees at 12 bases. The junction had 10 bases not matched to a gene; V was cut back by 0 bases and J by 7 bases. CDR1 is LGHNA, CDR2 YNFKEQ, per germline. The CDR3 spans 18 residues. The CDR3 DNA sequence: TGTGCCAGCAGCCAAGATTCGGCTAGCGGGGGGGCATTTAATGAGCAGTTCTTC. This encodes CASSQDSASGGAFNEQFF.

This clonotype was recorded a few times. The chain combines TRBV10-1 with TRBJ2-6; D possibly matches TRBD1 or TRBD2 (5 bases each). Germline CDR1 reads WNHNN; CDR2 reads SYGVQD (reference sequence). This CDR3 comprises 15 residues. Trimming took off 6 bases at V and 1 base at J, with 10 bases between the two ends. The CDR3 reads CASSTRGSGANVLTF. The CDR3 DNA follows: TGCGCCAGCAGCACGAGGGGTTCTGGGGCCAACGTCCTGACTTTC.

The chain carries TRBV27 and TRBJ2-1; the D is unclear. The germline gives CDR1 MNHEY, CDR2 SMNVEV (reference sequence). The CDR3 has 16 residues. Trimming cost V 0 bases and J 3 bases, with 12 bases left between them. CDR3 residues: CASSLSSGGLYNEQFF. The CDR3 nucleotides read TGTGCCAGCAGTTTATCGTCAGGTGGCCTCTACAATGAGCAGTTCTTC.

This clonotype was seen only a few times. The chain combines TRBV11-2 with TRBJ2-5; D gene unclear. Germline CDR1 is SGHAT and CDR2 is FQNNGV. Trimming removed 8 bases at V and 2 bases at J, with 12 bases between. The CDR3 length is 13 residues. The CDR3 here is CASRLRIQETQYF. The CDR3 coding sequence is TGTGCCAGCCGACTTAGGATACAAGAGACCCAGTACTTC.

This clonotype was seen ten or more times. The J gene is TRBJ1-6, the V gene TRBV12-3 or TRBV12-4; 11 bases are shared with TRBD1. This CDR3 spans 14 amino acids. V was clipped by 6 bases and J by 8 bases; unmatched bases: 3. The CDR3 here is CASSGTGGYSPLHF. CDR3 nucleotide sequence: TGTGCCAGCAGCGGGACAGGGGGGTATTCACCCCTCCACTTT.

Many counts were recorded for this clonotype. The J gene is TRBJ2-2, the V gene TRBV20-1; D perhaps matches TRBD1 (6 bases). CDR1 is DFQATT, CDR2 SNEGSKA, per germline (reference sequence). V was clipped by 0 bases and J by 1 base, with 9 bases between them. The CDR3 has 15 residues. The CDR3 sequence: CSARDSRGNTGELFF. The CDR3 DNA is TGCAGTGCTAGAGATAGCAGGGGGAACACCGGGGAGCTGTTTTTT.

The CDR3 sequence: CASSDRTSGGKGNEQFF. The CDR3, as DNA: TGTGCCAGCAGTGATCGGACTAGCGGGGGCAAGGGGAATGAGCAGTTCTTC. V is TRBV2 and J is TRBJ2-1; 13 positions agree with TRBD2. After removal of 3 bases from V and 7 bases from J, the junction contained 9 bases not matched to a gene. CDR3 length: 17 amino acids. The germline V gene has CDR1 SNHLY and CDR2 FYNNEI. The whole variable domain, remainder taken from reference TRBV2 and TRBJ2-1, is EPEVTQTPSHQVTQMGQEVILRCVPISNHLYFYWYRQILGQKVEFLVSFYNNEISEKSEIFDDQFSVERPDGSNFTLKIRSTKLEDSAMYFCASSDRTSGGKGNEQFFGPGTRLTVL.